The 22 T cell receptor beta chains presented below share a single source sample, sequenced in a study of T cells after yellow fever vaccination. MiXCR was run by TCRdb on the 5' RACE reads, yielding one entry per CDR3 protein. The data show about 12,000 distinct CDR3 sequences, more than 4.5% seen once. This specimen was PBMCs, either bulk or a sorted T-cell subset (CD4+, CD8+, memory, or dextramer-sorted; not recorded which), taken 45 days after the yellow fever booster vaccination. The receptors originated from a man aged 25-45 years who received the YFV17D yellow fever vaccine.

This clonotype occurred many times. The V gene is TRBV15, the J gene TRBJ2-3; D remains ambiguous. Germline V CDR1 and CDR2: LNHNV, YYDKDF (reference sequence). Trimming took 1 base from V and 3 from J, leaving 8 bases between them. This CDR3 has 14 residues. CDR3 bases: TGTGCCACCAGCAGAGTTTTTATGACAGATACGCAGTATTTT. Protein: CATSRVFMTDTQYF.

This clonotype showed up many times. The gene calls are TRBV15 and TRBJ2-7, with D possibly TRBD1 on 5 matching bases. V gave up 2 bases and J gave up 2 bases, with 13 bases separating them. CDR1 and CDR2 (germline): LNHNV, YYDKDF (reference sequence). This CDR3 region has 15 residues. The CDR3 DNA reads TGTGCCACCAGCAGAAACCGACAGATGGCCTACGAGCAGTACTTC. This translates into CATSRNRQMAYEQYF.

This clonotype has a count of ten or more. The chain uses TRBV27 and TRBJ2-7, with D maybe TRBD1 (7 bases). The germline gives CDR1 MNHEY, CDR2 SMNVEV (reference sequence). CDR3 length: 14 residues. Trimming shortened V by 3 bases and J by 6 bases, and 15 bases separated the two germline ends. The CDR3 here is CASSLAGGNREQYF. The CDR3 DNA sequence: TGTGCCAGCAGTTTGGCAGGGGGGAATCGCGAGCAGTACTTC.

For this clonotype: The CDR3 end shows no conserved phenylalanine or tryptophan, and so a read error is likely. The limits of the CDR3 on the DNA are not certain, so only TCRdb's listed CDR3 is given. The chain employs TRBV20-1 and TRBJ1-1; the D call in the table, TRBD1, was not verified against the DNA. The germline gives CDR1 DFQATT, CDR2 SNEGSKA (reference sequence). The CDR3 numbers 8 amino acids, ends counted. CDR3 loop: CSAKTGVL.

This clonotype is labeled medium-sized. This rearrangement joins TRBV29-1 to TRBJ2-5; D is unresolved. The germline V and J ends were trimmed by 8 bases and 7 bases, with 17 bases remaining between them. CDR1 and CDR2 (germline): SQVTM, ANQGSEA. CDR3 length: 12 residues. CDR3 sequence: CSKLSADGTQYF. DNA for the CDR3: TGCAGCAAACTTTCGGCGGATGGGACCCAGTACTTC.

This clonotype was counted only a few times. The chain has TRBV30 and TRBJ2-7; D is uncertain. V was trimmed by 0 bases and J by 4 bases, leaving 7 bases between them. This CDR3 comprises 12 residues. Germline V lookup: CDR1 GTSNPN, CDR2 SVGIG (reference sequence). CDR3 sequence reads: CAWSVQPYEQYF. CDR3 bases: TGTGCCTGGAGTGTACAACCTTACGAGCAGTACTTC.

This clonotype was seen at least ten times. The chain has TRBV5-1 and TRBJ2-7, with TRBD1 identical over 7 bases. Germline values: CDR1 SGHRS, CDR2 YFSETQ. The CDR3 is 14 amino acids. The junction had 4 bases not matched to a gene; V was cut back by 4 bases and J by 0 bases. CDR3 in amino acids: CASSPGTASYEQYF. The CDR3 DNA reads TGCGCCAGCAGCCCCGGGACAGCCTCCTACGAGCAGTACTTC.

This clonotype was seen repeatedly, ten times or more. The chain uses TRBV20-1 and TRBJ2-5; D is undetermined. CDR1 and CDR2 from the germline V gene are DFQATT and SNEGSKA (reference sequence). The V end lost 1 base, the J end lost 11 bases, and 8 bases lay between the germline ends. The CDR3 runs 10 residues. The CDR3 nucleotides are TGCAGTGCTAGAGGTGTCTCGCAGTACTTC. Protein sequence: CSARGVSQYF.

As regards this clonotype: Being one base from a much bigger clone, this may be a read error. This chain joins TRBV19 and TRBJ2-1, with D hard to call. The CDR3 is 11 residues long. Per the germline V gene, CDR1 is LNHDA and CDR2 is SQIVND (reference sequence). V was pared by 8 bases and J by 5 bases, with 7 bases between. The CDR3 DNA sequence: TGTGCCAGTTCCGCTCACAATGAGCAGTTCTTC. Its translation is CASSAHNEQFF.

This clonotype was seen ten or more times. J is TRBJ1-6 and V is TRBV4-2; no clear D gene. CDR1 LGHNA and CDR2 YNFKEQ come from the germline V gene. With 0 bases removed from V and 3 bases from J, the gap between germline ends came to 12 bases. The CDR3 contains 17 residues. CDR3 sequence (DNA): TGTGCCAGCAGCCAAGACAGGTGGAGACTCTATAATTCACCCCTCCACTTT. This codes for CASSQDRWRLYNSPLHF.

This clonotype appeared many times. The rearrangement joins TRBV27 to TRBJ2-5, with D possibly TRBD1 on 5 matching bases. Trimming left V 3 bases short and J 2 bases short, with 13 bases between. This CDR3 region has 15 residues. The germline V gene has CDR1 MNHEY and CDR2 SMNVEV (reference sequence). The CDR3 DNA sequence: TGTGCCAGCAGTTTGCGGATGGGGCGTCAAGAGACCCAGTACTTC. It encodes CASSLRMGRQETQYF.

This clonotype was detected many times. The chain couples TRBV19 to TRBJ2-3; the D gene is possibly TRBD1 (6 bases). This CDR3 is 16 amino acids long. CDR1 LNHDA and CDR2 SQIVND come from the germline V gene (reference sequence). Trimming took 3 bases from V and 6 from J, leaving 19 bases between them. The CDR3 DNA reads as TGTGCCAGTAGTATGGACCAGGGGTCCGGGTGGGATACGCAGTATTTT. It translates to CASSMDQGSGWDTQYF.

This clonotype was seen ten or more times. The genes are TRBV5-1 and TRBJ2-3, with D possibly TRBD2 on 5 matching bases. Germline lookup yields CDR1 SGHRS and CDR2 YFSETQ. The CDR3 contains 14 residues. Trimming cost V 5 bases and J 2 bases, with 12 bases left between them. The CDR3 DNA reads TGCGCCAGCAGGCCAGCGGTAACCACAGATACGCAGTATTTT. Its translation: CASRPAVTTDTQYF.

This clonotype was counted ten times or more. The CDR3 DNA reads TGTGCCAGCAGTTTTGGGGTCCGCACTGAAGCTTTCTTT. Amino acid sequence: CASSFGVRTEAFF. The V and J genes are TRBV12-3 or TRBV12-4 and TRBJ1-1, with D unresolved. The germline V and J ends were trimmed by 3 bases and 4 bases, with 9 bases remaining between them. This CDR3 comprises 13 residues.

This clonotype was counted at least ten times. V usage is TRBV9 and J usage is TRBJ1-1; D may be TRBD1 (6 bases). The CDR3 extends over 15 amino acids. V was pared by 2 bases and J by 0 bases, with 11 bases between. Germline V gene sequence: CDR1 SGDLS, CDR2 YYNGEE. CDR3 loop: CASSVRGDMNTEAFF. The DNA for the CDR3 is TGTGCCAGCAGCGTCCGGGGGGACATGAACACTGAAGCTTTCTTT.

There are many counts of this clonotype. The V and J genes are TRBV10-3 and TRBJ2-5; no reliable D call. The CDR3 is 16 residues long. Germline CDR1 and CDR2: ENHRY and SYGVKD. V was shortened by 5 bases and J by 1 base, with 17 bases between the two germline ends. This CDR3 reads CAISTRTSPGQETQYF. In nucleotides, the CDR3 is TGTGCCATCAGTACCCGAACCTCCCCGGGCCAAGAGACCCAGTACTTC.

There are many counts of this clonotype. CDR3 amino acids: CASSFTSGRHNEQFF. The CDR3 DNA follows: TGTGCCAGCAGCTTCACTAGCGGGAGACACAATGAGCAGTTCTTC. V usage is TRBV7-9 and J usage is TRBJ2-1; 11 nucleotides align to TRBD2. The CDR3 has 15 amino acids. From germline, CDR1 is SEHNR and CDR2 FQNEAQ (reference sequence). Germline trimming cut 3 bases from V and 5 bases from J; bases unmatched to any gene: 3.

This clonotype was found many times. The V call is TRBV24-1, the J call TRBJ2-7; 11 bases agree with TRBD2. CDR1 KGHDR and CDR2 SFDVKD come from the germline V gene. The ends lost 3 bases at V and 6 bases at J; junction bases unmatched: 12. This CDR3 is built from 17 residues. CDR3 amino acids: CATSDGVSGRARREQYF. The CDR3 nucleotides are TGTGCCACCAGTGATGGGGTTAGCGGGAGGGCCCGTCGCGAGCAGTACTTC.

Many counts were recorded for this clonotype. This chain links TRBV12-3 or TRBV12-4 with TRBJ1-1; 8 bases are a match to TRBD1. This CDR3 region has 14 residues. The ends lost 10 bases at V and 1 base at J; junction bases unmatched: 8. DNA for the CDR3: TGTGCCACCACACCGGGACAGGAGAACACTGAAGCTTTCTTT. It is translated as CATTPGQENTEAFF.

This chain joins TRBV2 and TRBJ2-1, with unresolved D. The CDR3 has 18 amino acids. Trimming stripped 6 bases from V and 4 bases from J, with 25 bases between. CDR1 and CDR2 from the germline V gene are SNHLY and FYNNEI. The CDR3 region has the DNA TGTGCCAGCAGAACCACGCAATCAGTCCCAAAACGTTACAATGAGCAGTTCTTC. It codes for CASRTTQSVPKRYNEQFF.

This clonotype was seen at least ten times. The rearrangement uses TRBV15 and TRBJ1-4; possible D gene TRBD1, 5 bases. The germline V gene encodes CDR1 LNHNV and CDR2 YYDKDF (reference sequence). This CDR3 is 15 amino acids long. V was clipped by 8 bases and J by 0 bases, with 13 bases between them. The chain's CDR3 is CATGALKTTNEKLFF. Written as DNA, the CDR3 is TGTGCCACCGGGGCTTTGAAGACAACTAATGAAAAACTGTTTTTT.

In this sample, this clonotype turned up many times. The V and J genes are TRBV5-4 and TRBJ2-1; 8 bases align to TRBD1. Per the germline V gene, CDR1 is SGHNT and CDR2 is YYREEE (reference sequence). This CDR3 has 14 residues. V trimming: 3 bases; J trimming: 7 bases; junction bases outside the gene matches: 6. The CDR3 nucleotides are TGTGCCAGCAGCTCGACAGGGGCGGGGAATGAGCAGTTCTTC. Translated, it gives CASSSTGAGNEQFF.